Below are 26 T cell receptor beta chains sequenced from a single sample in a study of blood T cell repertoires in COVID-19. Data came from immunoSEQ multiplex PCR; TCRdb stores just in-frame clones and leaves some out. The sample lists about 300,000 clones, 70% to 90% occurring once. The sample taken for sequencing was PBMCs or T cells enriched from blood (not recorded which). Receptors originate from a man aged 25-45 years who had recovered from COVID-19.

The chain carries TRBV6-5 and TRBJ1-2; TRBD1 matches at 7 bases. The J segment lost 4 bases and the V segment lost 6 bases, leaving 8 bases of the junction unmatched. This CDR3 region has 14 residues. Germline CDR1 and CDR2: MNHEY and SVGAGI. The CDR3 here is CASSQTGKSYGYTF. For the CDR3, the DNA is TGTGCCAGCAGCCAGACAGGGAAATCCTATGGCTACACCTTC.

This chain connects TRBV5-1 to TRBJ1-1, with D possibly matching TRBD1 (6 bases). The CDR3 has 12 amino acids. Germline lookup yields CDR1 SGHRS and CDR2 YFSETQ. Trimming cost V 2 bases and J 5 bases, with 7 bases left between them. The CDR3 DNA follows: TGCGCCAGCAGCTTTCAGGGGACTGAAGCTTTCTTT. Amino acid sequence: CASSFQGTEAFF. Full variable domain (outside the CDR3, taken from reference TRBV5-1 and TRBJ1-1): KAGVTQTPRYLIKTRGQQVTLSCSPISGHRSVSWYQQTPGQGLQFLFEYFSETQRNKGNFPGRFSGRQFSNSRSEMNVSTLELGDSALYLCASSFQGTEAFFGQGTRLTVV.

The CDR3 DNA is TGTGCCAGCAGCTTGGATGGACAGGGGCCTAAGAATGAGCAGTTCTTC. This codes for CASSLDGQGPKNEQFF. The chain combines TRBV5-4 with TRBJ2-1, with 9 bases identical to TRBD1. CDR1 SGHNT and CDR2 YYREEE come from the germline V gene (reference sequence). With V trimmed by 0 bases and J by 7 bases, 8 bases remained unmatched. The CDR3 sequence is 16 residues long.

The count of this clone is one. V usage is TRBV4-2 and J usage is TRBJ2-3; 9 bases are shared with TRBD2. The CDR3 is 19 amino acids. With V trimmed by 0 bases and J by 3 bases, 13 bases remained unmatched. Per germline, CDR1 LGHNA and CDR2 YNFKEQ. The DNA for the CDR3 is TGTGCCAGCAGCCAAGATCTTGTTCAAGCGGGGGGACGAACAGATACGCAGTATTTT. Protein product: CASSQDLVQAGGRTDTQYF.

The chain uses TRBV3-1 (or the pseudogene TRBV3-2) and TRBJ2-3; 10 bases are shared with TRBD2. The CDR3 has 12 residues. Germline V gene data show CDR1 as LGHDT and CDR2 as YNNKEL (reference sequence). V dropped 7 bases and J dropped 8; count of bases not matched to a gene: 3. In DNA form, the CDR3 reads TGTGCCAGCAACAGCGGGGGGGCTACGCAGTATTTT. It codes for CASNSGGATQYF.

The chain employs TRBV5-4 and TRBJ1-2; D perhaps matches TRBD1 (6 bases). Trimming left V 7 bases short and J 0 bases short, with 13 bases between. The germline V gene has CDR1 SGHNT and CDR2 YYREEE (reference sequence). The CDR3 runs to 14 residues. In nucleotides, the CDR3 is TGTGCCAGCCGGGGGGCACAAGCTAACTATGGCTACACCTTC. Translation: CASRGAQANYGYTF.

J is TRBJ2-3 and V is TRBV27; D might be TRBD2 (6 bases). The CDR3 extends over 12 amino acids. Germline CDR1 MNHEY, CDR2 SMNVEV (reference sequence). Trimming took off 3 bases at V and 8 bases at J, with 9 bases between the two ends. The CDR3 loop is CASSFHGGTQYF. CDR3 in DNA: TGTGCCAGCAGTTTCCACGGGGGTACGCAGTATTTT.

The chain carries TRBV30 and TRBJ1-2; TRBD1 matches 9 bases. V trimming: 5 bases; J trimming: 8 bases; junction bases outside the gene matches: 15. CDR1 GTSNPN and CDR2 SVGIG come from the germline V gene (reference sequence). The CDR3 contains 15 residues. The CDR3 is CAWRRPGTGSGGYTF. The CDR3 DNA follows: TGTGCCTGGCGACGGCCAGGGACAGGGAGCGGAGGCTACACCTTC.

The V call is TRBV24-1, the J call TRBJ1-1; D perhaps matches TRBD1 (5 bases). Trimming left V 8 bases short and J 5 bases short, with 23 bases between. Germline assignment: CDR1 KGHDR and CDR2 SFDVKD. CDR3 length: 16 residues. The CDR3 is CATTLRVRGSETEAFF. In DNA form, the CDR3 reads TGTGCCACCACTTTGCGTGTTCGGGGGAGTGAGACTGAAGCTTTCTTT.

This clone occurred once. The V gene is TRBV5-1, the J gene TRBJ2-3, with D unclear. The CDR3 covers 12 residues. V lost 4 bases and J lost 2, with 5 bases in between. The germline V gene encodes CDR1 SGHRS and CDR2 YFSETQ. In DNA, the CDR3 is TGCGCCAGCAGCGACACCACAGATACGCAGTATTTT. Amino acids: CASSDTTDTQYF.

This clone was seen a few times. The chain employs TRBV5-4 and TRBJ1-3; D uncertain. CDR1 SGHNT and CDR2 YYREEE come from the germline V gene (reference sequence). The CDR3 consists of 14 residues. The ends were cut back, 2 bases at V and 4 bases at J, with 10 bases in the middle. This CDR3 is CASSFPGYGNTIYF. CDR3 bases: TGTGCCAGCAGCTTCCCGGGGTACGGAAACACCATATATTTT.

The rearrangement links TRBV5-1 to TRBJ2-2, with D unclear. CDR3 length: 14 residues. Germline V lookup: CDR1 SGHRS, CDR2 YFSETQ. Trimming stripped 0 bases from V and 3 bases from J, with 6 bases between. The CDR3 protein is CASSLERDTGELFF. The CDR3 DNA follows: TGCGCCAGCAGCTTGGAGCGAGACACCGGGGAGCTGTTTTTT.

For the CDR3, the DNA is TGCAGCGTCGACGGACAGGGGACCGGTCTGCCCCAGCATTTT. Amino acids: CSVDGQGTGLPQHF. This rearrangement joins TRBV29-1 to TRBJ1-5; 9 bases are a match to TRBD1. With V trimmed by 6 bases and J by 9 bases, 12 bases remained unmatched. Germline CDR1 SQVTM, CDR2 ANQGSEA. The CDR3 has 14 amino acids.

J is TRBJ1-3 and V is TRBV5-4; no definite D call. Germline values: CDR1 SGHNT, CDR2 YYREEE (reference sequence). The CDR3 is 14 residues long. With 4 bases removed from V and 0 bases from J, the gap between germline ends came to 8 bases. The CDR3 nucleotides read TGTGCCAGCAGCACCCGGAGCTCTGGAAACACCATATATTTT. Its translation is CASSTRSSGNTIYF.

The V and J genes are TRBV7-2 and TRBJ2-7, with 14 bases lining up with TRBD2. This CDR3 comprises 17 residues. Trimming removed 5 bases from V and 5 bases from J; junction bases left unmatched: 11. The germline V gene encodes CDR1 SGHTA and CDR2 FQGNSA. CDR3 coding DNA: TGTGCCAGCAGCAGACTAGCGGGGGGGCTTGGTCCCAACGAGCAGTACTTC. It codes for CASSRLAGGLGPNEQYF.

The CDR3 protein is CAGPQGVVARGYTF. DNA of the CDR3: TGTGCCGGACCACAGGGAGTTGTGGCGAGGGGCTACACCTTC. The rearrangement links TRBV27 to TRBJ1-2; D possibly corresponds to TRBD1 (6 bases). CDR1 and CDR2 (germline): MNHEY, SMNVEV (reference sequence). Trimming took 11 bases from V and 8 from J, leaving 24 bases between them. The CDR3 runs 14 residues.

The chain couples TRBV7-9 to TRBJ1-6; no reliable D call. The CDR3 length is 11 residues. Trimming left V 3 bases short and J 9 bases short, with 3 bases between. The germline gives CDR1 SEHNR, CDR2 FQNEAQ (reference sequence). CDR3 amino acids: CASSFGSPLHF. The DNA for the CDR3 is TGTGCCAGCAGCTTCGGTTCACCCCTCCACTTT. Together with reference TRBV7-9 and TRBJ1-6, the CDR3 gives the full variable domain: DTGVSQNPRHKITKRGQNVTFRCDPISEHNRLYWYRQTLGQGPEFLTYFQNEAQLEKSRLLSDRFSAERPKGSFSTLEIQRTEQGDSAMYLCASSFGSPLHFGNGTRLTVT.

The chain couples TRBV2 to TRBJ1-1; 8 bases map to TRBD1. The CDR3 contains 16 residues. The V segment lost 0 bases and the J segment 3 bases; nucleotides outside the gene matches: 6. CDR1 is SNHLY, CDR2 FYNNEI, per germline. CDR3 bases: TGTGCCAGCAGTGAAGCGCGCAGGGGGCTGTACACTGAAGCTTTCTTT. Translating gives CASSEARRGLYTEAFF.

For this clone: This sample includes further DNA sequences coding for the same CDR3. The chain recombines TRBV5-1 with TRBJ1-2; D remains unclear. Trimming shortened V by 2 bases and J by 0 bases, and 8 bases separated the two germline ends. The CDR3 runs 14 residues. Germline lookup yields CDR1 SGHRS and CDR2 YFSETQ. CDR3 DNA: TGCGCCAGCAGCTTAGACGGAGCTAACTATGGCTACACCTTC. Its protein product is CASSLDGANYGYTF.

The chain uses TRBV6-5 and TRBJ2-2; weak D call: TRBD1 (6 bases). CDR1 MNHEY and CDR2 SVGAGI come from the germline V gene. The CDR3 loop spans 15 amino acids. V was shortened by 7 bases and J by 0 bases, with 12 bases between the two germline ends. CDR3 amino acids: CASTGTPTNTGELFF. The CDR3 nucleotides read TGTGCCAGCACCGGGACACCGACGAACACCGGGGAGCTGTTTTTT.

The genes are TRBV18 and TRBJ2-3; 9 nucleotides agree with TRBD1. V lost 3 bases, J lost 4 bases, and 5 bases stayed unmatched. CDR1 KGHSH and CDR2 LQKENI come from the germline V gene. The CDR3 length is 15 residues. CDR3 nucleotides: TGTGCCAGCTCACCCCTGGGACAGGGAGCAGATACGCAGTATTTT. This encodes CASSPLGQGADTQYF.

The chain couples TRBV5-4 to TRBJ2-2; TRBD2 might be the D (6 bases). V was clipped by 6 bases and J by 6 bases, with 21 bases between them. CDR3 length equals 16 residues. The germline gives CDR1 SGHNT, CDR2 YYREEE (reference sequence). CDR3 protein: CASTPDGGVYSGELFF. CDR3 sequence (DNA): TGTGCCAGCACCCCGGACGGGGGTGTTTATTCCGGGGAGCTGTTTTTT.

This chain links TRBV9 with TRBJ1-2, with D possibly matching TRBD1 (5 bases). Looked up from germline, CDR1 is SGDLS and CDR2 is YYNGEE. CDR3 length: 16 amino acids. V lost 3 bases and J 4 bases, leaving 19 bases between the germline ends. CDR3 sequence (DNA): TGTGCCAGCAGCGGTTTGGGGGGAGGGGTTCGCTATGGCTACACCTTC. Encoded protein: CASSGLGGGVRYGYTF.

V is TRBV6-5 and J is TRBJ2-1; TRBD1 is a possible D gene (6 bases). CDR1 is MNHEY and CDR2 is SVGAGI in the germline V gene. This CDR3 region has 13 residues. V was clipped by 5 bases and J by 7 bases, with 12 bases between them. The CDR3 DNA is TGTGCCAGCAGTAACCCAGGGGCAAATGAGCAGTTCTTC. Protein: CASSNPGANEQFF.

This clone has just a few counts. The CDR3 nucleotides are TGTGCCAGCACCTGGGGGACACCCCCGGGTGAGCAGTACTTC. This sequence encodes CASTWGTPPGEQYF. This chain links TRBV6-5 with TRBJ2-7, with D possibly TRBD1 on 6 matching bases. V was pared by 7 bases and J by 7 bases, with 20 bases between. Germline V gene data show CDR1 as MNHEY and CDR2 as SVGAGI. The CDR3 length is 14 residues.

The chain is built from TRBV10-3 and TRBJ1-3; D is perhaps TRBD1 (6 bases). Germline V lookup: CDR1 ENHRY, CDR2 SYGVKD. The V and J ends lost 2 bases and 4 bases respectively, with 12 bases between them. The CDR3 runs to 15 residues. As DNA, the CDR3 is TGTGCCATCAGTGAGACAGGGATAGGCGGAAACACCATATATTTT. Residues: CAISETGIGGNTIYF.